Below are 12 T cell receptor beta chains sequenced from a single sample in a study of identical twins. Using its own MiXCR run on the 5' RACE reads, TCRdb lists one record per CDR3 protein. The sample has 300,000 or so distinct CDR3 sequences; less than 9.5% are singletons. These same data were also listed under a study on yellow fever vaccine responses in identical twins.

What was sequenced was CD8+ T cells sorted from blood. The receptors here all came from a woman aged 18-30 years in good health.

The chain uses TRBV29-1 and TRBJ2-1; TRBD2 agrees at 8 bases. Germline CDR1 SQVTM, CDR2 ANQGSEA. The CDR3 is 14 amino acids. V lost 2 bases and J lost 9; bases outside the gene matches: 9. CDR3 region: CSVEPGLGVIEQFF. The CDR3 nucleotides are TGCAGCGTTGAACCGGGACTAGGGGTGATTGAGCAGTTCTTC.

This clonotype has a count of ten or more. The CDR3 DNA follows: TGCGCCAGCAGCGACGGGACACGCACAGATACGCAGTATTTT. Translated: CASSDGTRTDTQYF. The chain carries TRBV5-1 and TRBJ2-3; possibly TRBD1 for D (6 bases). Trimming stripped 4 bases from V and 1 base from J, with 10 bases between. The CDR3 consists of 14 residues. The germline V gene has CDR1 SGHRS and CDR2 YFSETQ.

This clonotype came up a few times. This CDR3 reads CASSQVGVNEQFF. As DNA, the CDR3 is TGCGCCAGCAGCCAAGTAGGGGTCAATGAGCAGTTCTTC. This chain links TRBV4-3 with TRBJ2-1; tentatively, D is TRBD1 (5 bases). Trimming took 1 base from V and 6 from J, leaving 7 bases between them. Germline V CDR1 and CDR2: LGHNA, YSLEER. The CDR3 is 13 amino acids.

The chain combines TRBV13 with TRBJ2-5; D perhaps matches TRBD1 (6 bases). The CDR3 length is 16 residues. Trimming cost V 3 bases and J 5 bases, with 19 bases left between them. Looked up from germline, CDR1 is PRHDT and CDR2 is FYEKMQ (reference sequence). CDR3 sequence: CASSLLGQSQVETQYF. The CDR3 DNA reads as TGTGCCAGCAGCTTGCTCGGACAGTCACAAGTGGAGACCCAGTACTTC.

This clonotype was recorded once. The V and J genes are TRBV27 and TRBJ2-1; D remains unclear. The V end lost 5 bases, the J end lost 5 bases, and 19 bases lay between the germline ends. Germline assignment: CDR1 MNHEY and CDR2 SMNVEV (reference sequence). This CDR3 region has 16 residues. The CDR3 DNA reads TGTGCCAGCAGTCTGGGGATGGGCCTTGGGGACAATGAGCAGTTCTTC. This translates into CASSLGMGLGDNEQFF.

The CDR3 is CASSLAQGAMGTGELFF. The CDR3 nucleotides are TGTGCCAGCAGCTTGGCCCAGGGGGCCATGGGCACCGGGGAGCTGTTTTTT. This chain uses TRBV7-8 with TRBJ2-2; 8 positions match TRBD1. V was pared by 3 bases and J by 4 bases, with 10 bases of the junction left unmatched. The CDR3 runs to 17 residues. Germline CDR1 reads SGHVS; CDR2 reads FQNEAQ.

This clonotype has only a few counts. The chain is built from TRBV6-5 and TRBJ2-7, with D uncertain. This CDR3 is 13 amino acids long. CDR1 is MNHEY and CDR2 is SVGAGI in the germline V gene. V lost 2 bases, J lost 3 bases, and 8 bases lay in between. CDR3 residues: CASSYGVNYEQYF. Here the CDR3 DNA reads TGTGCCAGCAGTTACGGGGTGAACTACGAGCAGTACTTC.

This clonotype occurred once. CDR3 loop: CAISELTVYEQYF. DNA for the CDR3: TGTGCCATCAGTGAGTTAACAGTCTACGAGCAGTACTTC. The genes are TRBV10-3 and TRBJ2-7; D not certain. V lost 1 base, J lost 3 bases, and 7 bases lay in between. CDR1 and CDR2 (germline): ENHRY, SYGVKD. The CDR3 covers 13 residues.

There are many counts of this clonotype. This chain uses TRBV29-1 with TRBJ2-2; the D is unclear. CDR1 SQVTM and CDR2 ANQGSEA come from the germline V gene. The V gene lost 2 bases and the J gene lost 5 bases, with 18 bases spanning the gap. The CDR3 is 16 residues long. CDR3 sequence (DNA): TGCAGCGTTGAACATCCGGGCAGGCATGGTACCGGGGAGCTGTTTTTT. Translating it yields CSVEHPGRHGTGELFF.

There are a few counts of this clonotype. This sequence joins TRBV7-9 and TRBJ2-3; D gene unclear. The CDR3 spans 14 residues. The ends were cut back, 4 bases at V and 1 base at J, with 9 bases in the middle. Per germline, CDR1 SEHNR and CDR2 FQNEAQ (reference sequence). DNA of the CDR3: TGTGCCAGCAGCTCACTACCGGGCACAGATACGCAGTATTTT. Its protein is CASSSLPGTDTQYF.

This clonotype occurred many times. J is TRBJ1-4 and V is TRBV4-2; no definite D call. V gave up 2 bases and J gave up 7 bases, with 11 bases separating them. This CDR3 has 14 residues. Per the germline V gene, CDR1 is LGHNA and CDR2 is YNFKEQ. CDR3 residues: CASSQFLSGEKLFF. The CDR3 DNA follows: TGTGCCAGCAGCCAATTTTTATCAGGTGAAAAACTGTTTTTT.

This clonotype has just a few counts. V is TRBV11-1 and J is TRBJ1-1; 9 nucleotides align to TRBD1. CDR1 SGHAT and CDR2 FQDESV come from the germline V gene (reference sequence). Trimming at V came to 4 bases and at J to 1 base, leaving 4 bases not matched to a gene. The length of the CDR3 is 15 residues. CDR3 loop: CASSSHRGRNTEAFF. CDR3 DNA sequence: TGTGCCAGCAGCTCCCACAGGGGGCGGAACACTGAAGCTTTCTTT.